The 23 T cell receptor beta chains reported below all come from one sample, sequenced in a study of T cells after yellow fever vaccination. TCRdb used MiXCR to reprocess the 5' RACE reads, holding one entry per CDR3 protein. The sample has under 550,000 distinct CDR3 sequences; roughly a fifth are singletons. The input for sequencing was PBMCs, taken roughly 20 days after the first yellow fever vaccination. All receptors come from a man between 18 and 35 years old who received the YFV17D yellow fever vaccine.

The V gene is TRBV12-3 or TRBV12-4, the J gene TRBJ2-5; TRBD1 or TRBD2 may be the D gene (6 bases each). V lost 4 bases, J lost 5 bases, and 14 bases lay in between. The CDR3 covers 14 residues. CDR3 residues: CASSSGALGETQYF. As DNA, the CDR3 is TGTGCCAGCAGTTCGGGGGCCCTCGGGGAGACCCAGTACTTC.

This clonotype was observed a few times. V gene TRBV10-1 combines with J gene TRBJ2-7; tentative D call: TRBD2 (5 bases). Germline CDR1 reads WNHNN; CDR2 reads SYGVQD (reference sequence). The germline V and J ends were trimmed by 2 bases and 0 bases, with 8 bases remaining between them. The CDR3 extends over 14 amino acids. CDR3 coding DNA: TGCGCCAGCAGTGAGATGGGGAGCTCCTACGAGCAGTACTTC. Protein sequence: CASSEMGSSYEQYF.

This chain connects TRBV20-1 to TRBJ1-2, with 8 bases aligning to TRBD1. Germline CDR1 and CDR2: DFQATT and SNEGSKA (reference sequence). The CDR3 spans 12 residues. V shed 5 bases and J 8 bases; nucleotides not matched to a gene: 7. CDR3 coding DNA: TGCAGTGCTGGACAGGGAACTGGCGGCTACACCTTC. It yields the protein CSAGQGTGGYTF.

This CDR3 is CASRPTLYSSTDTQYF. In DNA, the CDR3 is TGTGCCAGCAGGCCTACCCTGTATTCTAGCACAGATACGCAGTATTTT. V and J are TRBV6-2 or TRBV6-3 and TRBJ2-3, with unresolved D. V gave up 6 bases and J gave up 0 bases, with 16 bases separating them. This CDR3 comprises 16 residues. Germline V gives CDR1 MNHEY, CDR2 SVGEGT.

This clonotype was detected a few times. J is TRBJ1-2 and V is TRBV14; D may be TRBD1 (5 bases). The V end was cut by 8 bases, the J end by 2 bases, with 12 bases between. Germline V CDR1 and CDR2: SGHDN, FVKESK. The CDR3 has 13 amino acids. CDR3 sequence reads: CASGRDGNYGYTF. The DNA for the CDR3 is TGTGCCAGCGGCCGGGACGGGAACTATGGCTACACCTTC.

V and J are TRBV12-3 or TRBV12-4 and TRBJ1-6; a possible D gene is TRBD1 (5 bases). This CDR3 spans 14 amino acids. The V and J ends lost 10 bases and 8 bases respectively, with 18 bases between them. CDR3 sequence (DNA): TGTGCCACCAAAAACACCCGGGGGGATTCACCCCTCCACTTT. Protein product: CATKNTRGDSPLHF.

V is TRBV3-1 and J is TRBJ2-3; 11 positions agree with TRBD2. Per germline, CDR1 LGHDT and CDR2 YNNKEL (reference sequence). The CDR3 consists of 15 residues. The V and J ends lost 4 bases and 7 bases, in that order; junction bases with no gene match: 7. The DNA for the CDR3 is TGTGCCAGCAGCCTCGGGACTAGCGGAGGCCATACGCAGTATTTT. The encoded protein is CASSLGTSGGHTQYF.

This CDR3 reads CASSESLAREQFF. DNA for the CDR3: TGTGCCAGCAGTGAGAGCCTAGCTAGGGAGCAGTTCTTC. The chain recombines TRBV2 with TRBJ2-1; weak D call: TRBD2 (5 bases). The CDR3 consists of 13 residues. Trimming took 3 bases from V and 10 from J, leaving 13 bases between them. The V gene's germline CDR1 is SNHLY and CDR2 FYNNEI.

Comments on this clonotype: It may be a read error: a sequence one base away is much more abundant. The chain couples TRBV5-1 to TRBJ2-3; weak D call: TRBD1 (6 bases). Germline CDR1 and CDR2: SGHRS and YFSETQ. CDR3 size: 13 residues. V lost 6 bases and J 4 bases, leaving 12 bases between the germline ends. This CDR3 is CASIFRTADTQYF. CDR3 coding DNA: TGCGCCAGCATCTTCCGGACAGCAGATACGCAGTATTTT.

This clonotype was seen a handful of times. J is TRBJ2-7 and V is TRBV10-2; maybe TRBD2 (6 bases). Germline CDR1 reads WSHSY; CDR2 reads SAAADI. The CDR3 spans 14 residues. Trimming removed 4 bases from V and 6 bases from J, with 16 bases in between. CDR3 nucleotides: TGCGCCAGCAGTGTTGAGGCGGGGAGTTTCGAGCAGTACGTC. Amino acids: CASSVEAGSFEQYV.

The V gene is TRBV7-2, the J gene TRBJ2-2, with TRBD1 identical over 7 bases. Looked up from germline, CDR1 is SGHTA and CDR2 is FQGNSA. The CDR3 spans 15 residues. V lost 5 bases to trimming and J lost 7 bases; unmatched junction nucleotides: 10. In nucleotides, the CDR3 is TGTGCCAGCAGCCCGAGGACCTCAGGGGGCGGGGAGCTGTTTTTT. Translation: CASSPRTSGGGELFF.

The chain joins TRBV6-2 or TRBV6-3 to TRBJ2-7; possibly TRBD2 for D (5 bases). The CDR3 sequence is 15 residues long. Trimming pared 5 bases from V and 0 bases from J, leaving 14 bases between. Germline CDR1 MNHEY, CDR2 SVGEGT. As DNA, the CDR3 is TGTGCCAGCAGTCAGGACTCATACCCCTCCTACGAGCAGTACGTC. Protein: CASSQDSYPSYEQYV.

Many counts were recorded for this clonotype. The CDR3 loop is CASSLFGSTDTQYF. For the CDR3, the DNA is TGTGCCAGCAGCTTATTTGGAAGCACAGATACGCAGTATTTT. The gene calls are TRBV7-2 and TRBJ2-3, with D unclear. The CDR3 totals 14 residues. V dropped 2 bases and J dropped 0 bases, with 6 bases sitting between them. CDR1 SGHTA and CDR2 FQGNSA come from the germline V gene.

This clonotype was seen a few times. The chain employs TRBV20-1 and TRBJ2-3; TRBD2 agrees at 10 bases. V shed 6 bases, J shed 1 base, and the junction held 4 bases outside the gene matches. Germline V gene sequence: CDR1 DFQATT, CDR2 SNEGSKA (reference sequence). The CDR3 runs to 14 residues. The CDR3 reads CSAKSGGGTDTQYF. As DNA, the CDR3 is TGCAGTGCGAAGAGCGGGGGGGGCACAGATACGCAGTATTTT.

J is TRBJ2-3 and V is TRBV12-3 or TRBV12-4; TRBD1 or TRBD2 may be the D gene (6 bases each). The CDR3 extends over 15 amino acids. Trimming stripped 3 bases from V and 6 bases from J, with 16 bases between. CDR3 DNA sequence: TGTGCCAGCAGTTTTTCTTTGTCGGGGGCTGATACGCAGTATTTT. Translated, it gives CASSFSLSGADTQYF.

The rearrangement uses TRBV20-1 and TRBJ1-6, with 7 bases aligning to TRBD1. J lost 6 bases, V lost 6 bases, and 5 bases had no gene match. The germline gives CDR1 DFQATT, CDR2 SNEGSKA (reference sequence). The CDR3 runs 13 residues. CDR3 DNA: TGCAGTGCATGGGACAGTTCTAATTCACCCCTCCACTTT. Its protein product is CSAWDSSNSPLHF.

Comments on this clonotype: A much bigger clone sits one base away, suggesting this may be a read error. The chain recombines TRBV25-1 with TRBJ2-5; the D is unclear. CDR1 is MGHDK, CDR2 SYGVNS, per germline. Deletions cut 3 bases from V and 5 bases from J, with 7 bases between. CDR3 size: 12 residues. CDR3 sequence: CASSDRDETQYF. The CDR3 nucleotides read TGTGCCAGCAGTGACCGCGATGAGACCCAGTACTTC.

The V and J genes are TRBV12-3 or TRBV12-4 and TRBJ2-7; weak D call: TRBD1 (6 bases). Trimming cost V 6 bases and J 4 bases, with 16 bases left between them. The CDR3 runs 14 residues. This CDR3 reads CASSSQQGPYEQYF. CDR3 in DNA: TGTGCCAGCAGCTCCCAACAGGGACCATACGAGCAGTACTTC.

This sequence joins TRBV2 and TRBJ2-1; D gene uncertain. Per the germline V gene, CDR1 is SNHLY and CDR2 is FYNNEI. V shed 7 bases and J shed 6 bases, with 13 bases lying between them. This CDR3 region has 13 residues. CDR3 region: CASKTPPINEQFF. Written as DNA, the CDR3 is TGTGCCAGCAAAACTCCTCCGATCAATGAGCAGTTCTTC.

This clonotype occurred a few times. This chain connects TRBV20-1 to TRBJ1-1; D not resolved. From germline, CDR1 is DFQATT and CDR2 SNEGSKA (reference sequence). V was trimmed by 3 bases and J by 1 base, leaving 12 bases between them. The CDR3 sequence is 14 residues long. The CDR3 DNA sequence: TGCAGTGCTAGTAACCCCAGGAAGAACACTGAAGCTTTCTTT. Protein: CSASNPRKNTEAFF.

The V gene is TRBV5-4, the J gene TRBJ2-6; D ambiguous. The CDR3 consists of 15 residues. V was cut by 5 bases and J by 2 bases, with 11 bases left in between. CDR1 and CDR2 (germline): SGHNT, YYREEE (reference sequence). The CDR3 DNA is TGTGCCAGCAGTACCCTATCGGCTGGGGCCAACGTCCTGACTTTC. Its protein product is CASSTLSAGANVLTF. The full variable domain, its missing parts supplied by reference TRBV5-4 and TRBJ2-6, is ETGVTQSPTHLIKTRGQQVTLRCSSQSGHNTVSWYQQALGQGPQFIFQYYREEENGRGNFPPRFSGLQFPNYSSELNVNALELDDSALYLCASSTLSAGANVLTFGAGSRLTVL.

This clonotype was counted a single time. The chain joins TRBV12-3 or TRBV12-4 to TRBJ2-1; TRBD1 matches 8 bases. J lost 3 bases, V lost 8 bases, and 6 bases had no gene match. The length of the CDR3 is 14 residues. This CDR3 is CASQGANLYNEQFF. In DNA form, the CDR3 reads TGTGCCAGCCAGGGGGCTAATCTCTACAATGAGCAGTTCTTC.

The rearrangement joins TRBV19 to TRBJ1-6; 7 bases map to TRBD1. The CDR3 is 15 amino acids. From germline, CDR1 is LNHDA and CDR2 SQIVND (reference sequence). Trimming removed 6 bases from V and 4 bases from J; junction bases left unmatched: 6. CDR3 sequence: CASRRTGQYNSPLHF. The CDR3 region has the DNA TGTGCCAGTAGGAGAACGGGACAGTATAATTCACCCCTCCACTTT.